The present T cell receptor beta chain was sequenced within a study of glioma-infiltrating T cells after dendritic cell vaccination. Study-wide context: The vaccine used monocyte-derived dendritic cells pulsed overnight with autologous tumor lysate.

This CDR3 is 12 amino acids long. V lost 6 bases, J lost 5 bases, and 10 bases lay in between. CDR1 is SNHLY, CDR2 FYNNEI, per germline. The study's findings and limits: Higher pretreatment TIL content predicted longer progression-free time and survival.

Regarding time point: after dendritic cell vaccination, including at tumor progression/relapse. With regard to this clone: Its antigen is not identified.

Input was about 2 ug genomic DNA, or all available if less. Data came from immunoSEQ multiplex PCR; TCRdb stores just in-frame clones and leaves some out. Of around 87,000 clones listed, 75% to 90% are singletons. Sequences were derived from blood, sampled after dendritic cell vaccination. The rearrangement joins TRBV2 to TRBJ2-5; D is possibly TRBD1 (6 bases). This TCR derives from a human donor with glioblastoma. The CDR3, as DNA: TGTGCCAGCAGAGGGGGATCCGAGACCCAGTACTTC. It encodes CASRGGSETQYF.